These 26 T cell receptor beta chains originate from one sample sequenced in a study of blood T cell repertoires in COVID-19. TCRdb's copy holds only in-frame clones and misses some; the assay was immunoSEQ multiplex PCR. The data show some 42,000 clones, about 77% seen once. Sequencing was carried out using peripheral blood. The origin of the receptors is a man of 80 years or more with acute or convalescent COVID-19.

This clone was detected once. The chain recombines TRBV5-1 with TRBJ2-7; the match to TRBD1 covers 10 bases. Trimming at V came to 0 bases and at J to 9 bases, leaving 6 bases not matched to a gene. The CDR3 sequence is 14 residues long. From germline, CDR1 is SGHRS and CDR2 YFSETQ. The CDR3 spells CASSLGGQGGWQYF. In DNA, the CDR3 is TGCGCCAGCAGCTTGGGTGGACAGGGGGGATGGCAGTACTTC. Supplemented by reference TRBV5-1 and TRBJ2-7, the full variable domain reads KAGVTQTPRYLIKTRGQQVTLSCSPISGHRSVSWYQQTPGQGLQFLFEYFSETQRNKGNFPGRFSGRQFSNSRSEMNVSTLELGDSALYLCASSLGGQGGWQYFGPGTRLTVT.

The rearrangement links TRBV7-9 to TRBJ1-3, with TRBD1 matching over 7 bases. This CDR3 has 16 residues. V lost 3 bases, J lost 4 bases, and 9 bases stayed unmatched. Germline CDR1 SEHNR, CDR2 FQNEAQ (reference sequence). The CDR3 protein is CASSFTGTVKGNTIYF. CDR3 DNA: TGTGCCAGCAGCTTCACCGGGACAGTGAAAGGAAACACCATATATTTT.

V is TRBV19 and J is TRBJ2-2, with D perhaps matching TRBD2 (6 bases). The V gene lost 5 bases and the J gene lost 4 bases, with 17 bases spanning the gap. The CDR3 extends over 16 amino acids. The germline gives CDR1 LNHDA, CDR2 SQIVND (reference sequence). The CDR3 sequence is CASSLAGTLTTGELFF. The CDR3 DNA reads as TGTGCCAGTAGTTTAGCCGGGACTCTCACCACCGGGGAGCTGTTTTTT.

CDR3 sequence (DNA): TGTGCCAGCTCACCCAAAGAACCCTTCTTGCTTGAGGACACCATATATTTT. Translated, it gives CASSPKEPFLLEDTIYF. This chain joins TRBV18 and TRBJ1-3; no reliable D call. Looked up from germline, CDR1 is KGHSH and CDR2 is LQKENI. The CDR3 runs 17 residues. V was clipped by 3 bases and J by 8 bases, with 23 bases between them. Using reference TRBV18 and TRBJ1-3 for the parts outside the CDR3, the full variable domain is NAGVMQNPRHLVRRRGQEARLRCSPMKGHSHVYWYRQLPEEGLKFMVYLQKENIIDESGMPKERFSAEFPKEGPSILRIQQVVRGDSAAYFCASSPKEPFLLEDTIYFGEGSWLTVV.

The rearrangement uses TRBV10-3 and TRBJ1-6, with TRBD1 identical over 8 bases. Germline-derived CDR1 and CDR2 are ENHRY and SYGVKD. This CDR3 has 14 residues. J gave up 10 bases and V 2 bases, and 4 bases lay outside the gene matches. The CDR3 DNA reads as TGTGCCATCAGTGAGCTGACAGGGGACTCACCCCTCCACTTT. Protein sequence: CAISELTGDSPLHF.

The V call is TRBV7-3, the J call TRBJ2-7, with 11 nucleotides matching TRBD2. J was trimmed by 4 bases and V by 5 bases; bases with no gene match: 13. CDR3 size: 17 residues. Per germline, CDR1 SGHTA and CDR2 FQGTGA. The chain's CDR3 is CASSLTRASGGTYEQYF. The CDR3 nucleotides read TGTGCCAGCAGCCTGACTAGGGCTAGCGGGGGGACATACGAGCAGTACTTC.

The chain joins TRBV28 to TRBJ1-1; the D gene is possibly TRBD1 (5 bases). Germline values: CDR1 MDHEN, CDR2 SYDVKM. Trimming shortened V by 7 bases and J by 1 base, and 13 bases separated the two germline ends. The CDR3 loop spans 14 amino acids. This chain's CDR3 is CASTVLTGNTEAFF. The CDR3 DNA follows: TGTGCCAGCACCGTTCTCACAGGGAACACTGAAGCTTTCTTT.

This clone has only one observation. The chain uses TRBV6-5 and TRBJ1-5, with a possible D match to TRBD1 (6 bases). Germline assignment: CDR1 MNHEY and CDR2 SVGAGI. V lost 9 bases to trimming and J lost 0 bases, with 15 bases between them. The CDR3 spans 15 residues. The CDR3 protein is CASGRDTHSNQPQHF. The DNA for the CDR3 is TGTGCCAGTGGAAGGGACACTCATAGCAATCAGCCCCAGCATTTT.

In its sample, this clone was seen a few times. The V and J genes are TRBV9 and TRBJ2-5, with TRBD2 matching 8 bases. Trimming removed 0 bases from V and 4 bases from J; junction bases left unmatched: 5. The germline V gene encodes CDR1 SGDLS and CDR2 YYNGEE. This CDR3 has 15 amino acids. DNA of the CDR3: TGTGCCAGCAGCGTAGCGGGGGGGCCTGTAGAGACCCAGTACTTC. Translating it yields CASSVAGGPVETQYF.

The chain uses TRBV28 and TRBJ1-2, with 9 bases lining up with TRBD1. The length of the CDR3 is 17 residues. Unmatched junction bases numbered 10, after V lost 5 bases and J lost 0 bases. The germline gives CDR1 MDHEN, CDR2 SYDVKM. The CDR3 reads CASSDRDRERANYGYTF. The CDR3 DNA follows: TGTGCCAGCAGTGACCGGGACAGGGAAAGGGCTAACTATGGCTACACCTTC.

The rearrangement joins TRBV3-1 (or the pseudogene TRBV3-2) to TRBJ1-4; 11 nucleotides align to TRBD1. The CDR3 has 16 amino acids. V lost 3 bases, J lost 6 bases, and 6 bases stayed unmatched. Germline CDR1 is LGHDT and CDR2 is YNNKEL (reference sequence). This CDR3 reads CASSQWDRGEHEKLFF. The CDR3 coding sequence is TGTGCCAGCAGCCAGTGGGACAGGGGGGAACATGAAAAACTGTTTTTT.

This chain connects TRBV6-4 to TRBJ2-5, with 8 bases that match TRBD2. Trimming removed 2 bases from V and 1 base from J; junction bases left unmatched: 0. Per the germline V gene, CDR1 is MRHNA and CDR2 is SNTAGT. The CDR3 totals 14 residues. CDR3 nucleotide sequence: TGTGCCAGCAGTGACGGACTAGCCCAAGAGACCCAGTACTTC. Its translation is CASSDGLAQETQYF.

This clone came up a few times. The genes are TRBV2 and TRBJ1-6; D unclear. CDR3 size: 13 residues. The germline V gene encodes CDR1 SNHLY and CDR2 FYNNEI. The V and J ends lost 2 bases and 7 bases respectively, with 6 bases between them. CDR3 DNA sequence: TGTGCCAGCAGTGAAACATGGAATTCACCCCTCCACTTT. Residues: CASSETWNSPLHF.

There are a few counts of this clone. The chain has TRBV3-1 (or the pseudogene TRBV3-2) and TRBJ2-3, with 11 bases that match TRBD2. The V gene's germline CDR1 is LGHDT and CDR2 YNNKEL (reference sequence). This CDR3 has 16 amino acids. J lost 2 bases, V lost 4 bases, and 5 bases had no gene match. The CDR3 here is CASSPLAGGITDTQYF. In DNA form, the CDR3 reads TGTGCCAGCAGCCCTCTAGCGGGGGGAATCACAGATACGCAGTATTTT.

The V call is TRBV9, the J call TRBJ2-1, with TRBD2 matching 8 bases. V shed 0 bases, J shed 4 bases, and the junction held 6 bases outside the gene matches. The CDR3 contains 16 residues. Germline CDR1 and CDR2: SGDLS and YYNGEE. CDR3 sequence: CASSVGVSGAYNEQFF. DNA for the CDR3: TGTGCCAGCAGCGTAGGGGTTAGCGGGGCTTACAATGAGCAGTTCTTC.

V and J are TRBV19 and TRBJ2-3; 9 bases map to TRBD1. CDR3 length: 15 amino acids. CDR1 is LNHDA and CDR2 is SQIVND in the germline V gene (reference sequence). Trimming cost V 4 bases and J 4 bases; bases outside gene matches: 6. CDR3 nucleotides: TGTGCCAGTAGTAGCACAGGGGGCAGTGCAGATACGCAGTATTTT. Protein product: CASSSTGGSADTQYF.

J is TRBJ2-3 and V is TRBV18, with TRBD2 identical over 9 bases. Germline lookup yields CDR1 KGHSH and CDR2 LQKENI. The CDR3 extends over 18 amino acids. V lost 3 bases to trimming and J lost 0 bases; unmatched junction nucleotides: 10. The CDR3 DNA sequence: TGTGCCAGCTCACCCTATCGAGCGGGAGGATCTAGCACAGATACGCAGTATTTT. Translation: CASSPYRAGGSSTDTQYF.

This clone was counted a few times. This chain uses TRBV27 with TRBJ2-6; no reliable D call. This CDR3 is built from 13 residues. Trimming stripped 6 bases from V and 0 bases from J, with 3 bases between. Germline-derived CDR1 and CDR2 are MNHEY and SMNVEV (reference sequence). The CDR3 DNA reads TGTGCCAGCAGCTACTCTGGGGCCAACGTCCTGACTTTC. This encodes CASSYSGANVLTF.

CDR3 sequence (DNA): TGTGCCAGCAGTTACCTAGCGGGTGAGACCCAGTACTTC. Protein product: CASSYLAGETQYF. V and J are TRBV7-9 and TRBJ2-5; 8 bases are a match to TRBD2. Germline trimming cut 6 bases from V and 5 bases from J; bases unmatched to any gene: 5. This CDR3 spans 13 amino acids. CDR1 SEHNR and CDR2 FQNEAQ come from the germline V gene (reference sequence).

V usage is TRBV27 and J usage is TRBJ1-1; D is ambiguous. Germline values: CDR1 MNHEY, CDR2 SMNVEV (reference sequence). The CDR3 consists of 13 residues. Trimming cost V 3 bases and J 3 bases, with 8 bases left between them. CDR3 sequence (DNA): TGTGCCAGCAGTTTTCGGGAAGACACTGAAGCTTTCTTT. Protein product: CASSFREDTEAFF.

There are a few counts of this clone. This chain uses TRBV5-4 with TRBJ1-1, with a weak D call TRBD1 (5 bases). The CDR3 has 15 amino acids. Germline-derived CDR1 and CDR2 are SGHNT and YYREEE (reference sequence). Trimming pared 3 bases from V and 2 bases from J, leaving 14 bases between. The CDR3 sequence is CASSSRPDRNTEAFF. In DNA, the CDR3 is TGTGCCAGCAGCTCGCGGCCCGACAGAAACACTGAAGCTTTCTTT. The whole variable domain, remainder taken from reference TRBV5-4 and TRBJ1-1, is ETGVTQSPTHLIKTRGQQVTLRCSSQSGHNTVSWYQQALGQGPQFIFQYYREEENGRGNFPPRFSGLQFPNYSSELNVNALELDDSALYLCASSSRPDRNTEAFFGQGTRLTVV.

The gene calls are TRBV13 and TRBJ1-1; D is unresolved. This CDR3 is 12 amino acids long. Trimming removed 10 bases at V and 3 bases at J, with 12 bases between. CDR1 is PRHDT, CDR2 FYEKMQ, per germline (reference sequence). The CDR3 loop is CATRSSHTEAFF. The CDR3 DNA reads TGTGCCACCAGGTCGAGTCACACTGAAGCTTTCTTT.

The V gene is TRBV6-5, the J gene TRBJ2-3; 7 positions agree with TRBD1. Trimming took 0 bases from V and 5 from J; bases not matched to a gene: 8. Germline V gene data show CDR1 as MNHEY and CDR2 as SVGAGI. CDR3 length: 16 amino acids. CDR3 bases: TGTGCCAGCAGTTACTCGAAAAGGGGGCGAGGAGATACGCAGTATTTT. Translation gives CASSYSKRGRGDTQYF.

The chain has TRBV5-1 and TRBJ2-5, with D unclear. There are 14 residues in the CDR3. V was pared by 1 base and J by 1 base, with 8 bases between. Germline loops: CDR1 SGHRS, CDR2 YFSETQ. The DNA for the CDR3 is TGCGCCAGCAGCTTGAGCCAGGCCCAAGAGACCCAGTACTTC. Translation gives CASSLSQAQETQYF.

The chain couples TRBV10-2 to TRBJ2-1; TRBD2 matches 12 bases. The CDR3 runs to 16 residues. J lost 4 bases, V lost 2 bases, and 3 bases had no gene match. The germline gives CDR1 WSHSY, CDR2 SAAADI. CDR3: CASSEPTSGRYNEQFF. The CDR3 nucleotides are TGCGCCAGCAGTGAGCCGACTAGCGGGAGATACAATGAGCAGTTCTTC.

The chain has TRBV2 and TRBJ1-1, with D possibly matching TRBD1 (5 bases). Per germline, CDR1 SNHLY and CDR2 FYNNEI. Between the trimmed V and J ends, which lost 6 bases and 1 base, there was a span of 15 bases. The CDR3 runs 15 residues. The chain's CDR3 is CASRSISGPNTEAFF. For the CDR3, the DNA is TGTGCCAGCAGGAGCATTTCAGGGCCGAACACTGAAGCTTTCTTT.